This T cell receptor (beta chain) was captured by sequencing in a study of blood T cell repertoires in COVID-19. In germline, CDR1 is KGHSH, CDR2 LQKENI. Trimming shortened V by 6 bases and J by 3 bases, and 17 bases separated the two germline ends. The CDR3 is made up of 16 amino acids. Here immunoSEQ multiplex PCR was the method, and the copy in TCRdb shows in-frame clones only, minus some. The sample holds roughly 35,000 clones, around 85% seen once. The TCR sequence derives from a man older than 75 with active or convalescent COVID-19. The chain has TRBV18 and TRBJ1-4; tentative D call: TRBD1 (5 bases). The material sequenced was peripheral blood. CDR3 residues: CASSSAGGASNEKLFF. The CDR3 DNA follows: TGTGCCAGCTCGTCAGCGGGCGGGGCATCTAATGAAAAACTGTTTTTT.